Included here is one T cell receptor beta chain sequence, with context. Its matching antigen is unknown. The record originates from a study of graft-versus-host responses after intestinal transplantation. The CDR3 loop spans 14 amino acids. From germline, CDR1 is MNHNS and CDR2 SASEGT. Losses at the gene ends were 5 bases for V and 6 bases for J; bases not matched to a gene: 6. Data came from immunoSEQ multiplex PCR; TCRdb stores just in-frame clones and leaves some out. This sample has about 110,000 clones, with about 92% found just once. The sequence derives from a human donor who was the organ donor for an intestinal transplant. This chain connects TRBV6-1 to TRBJ1-1; 10 bases map to TRBD1. This specimen consisted of unstimulated CD8+ T cells sorted from spleen or lymph node cells, obtained before transplant. The CDR3 protein is CASSLGDRGPEAFF. In DNA, the CDR3 is TGTGCCAGCAGTTTAGGGGACAGGGGTCCTGAAGCTTTCTTT.